The 8 T cell receptor beta chains given below trace back to one sample, sequenced in a study of technical replicates of blood from several donors. Sequencing was performed with immunoSEQ multiplex PCR; in TCRdb, only in-frame clones are kept and a portion is missing. Of around 69,000 clones in the sample, roughly 90% were seen once. Source material: PBMCs. Source of these receptors: a human donor in good health. Some clones in this sample may be carry-over from other donors' samples.

The V gene is TRBV5-4, the J gene TRBJ2-2; 11 bases fit TRBD2. The J segment lost 5 bases and the V segment lost 5 bases, leaving 11 bases of the junction unmatched. Looked up from germline, CDR1 is SGHNT and CDR2 is YYREEE (reference sequence). The CDR3 loop spans 17 amino acids. This CDR3 is CASSRASGGPRTGELFF. The CDR3 DNA follows: TGTGCCAGCAGTAGGGCTAGCGGGGGGCCGAGGACCGGGGAGCTGTTTTTT.

The chain has TRBV7-3 and TRBJ2-7, with D hard to call. Germline values: CDR1 SGHTA, CDR2 FQGTGA. The V end was cut by 1 base, the J end by 4 bases, with 8 bases between. The CDR3 is made up of 13 amino acids. The CDR3 loop is CASSLSWSYEQYF. As DNA, the CDR3 is TGTGCCAGCAGCTTAAGTTGGAGTTACGAGCAGTACTTC. Full variable domain (rest looked up from reference TRBV7-3 and TRBJ2-7): GAGVSQTPSNKVTEKGKYVELRCDPISGHTALYWYRQSLGQGPEFLIYFQGTGAADDSGLPNDRFFAVRPEGSVSTLKIQRTERGDSAVYLCASSLSWSYEQYFGPGTRLTVT.

Here the CDR3 reads CASSQGSDLRGNTIYF. CDR3 DNA: TGCGCCAGCAGCCAAGGGAGCGATCTAAGGGGAAACACCATATATTTT. J is TRBJ1-3 and V is TRBV4-3; D unclear. CDR3 length: 16 residues. Between the trimmed V and J ends, which lost 1 base and 4 bases, there was a span of 14 bases. Germline loops: CDR1 LGHNA, CDR2 YSLEER.

The chain is built from TRBV6-5 and TRBJ2-3, with 9 bases matching TRBD2. Germline CDR1 MNHEY, CDR2 SVGAGI. The CDR3 consists of 15 residues. V was pared by 6 bases and J by 6 bases, with 10 bases of the junction left unmatched. The CDR3 reads CASRSWVAGVDTQYF. In DNA form, the CDR3 reads TGTGCCAGCAGATCCTGGGTAGCGGGGGTGGATACGCAGTATTTT.

The J gene is TRBJ2-1, the V gene TRBV2, with 11 bases identical to TRBD2. Trimming took 6 bases from V and 7 from J; bases not matched to a gene: 8. This CDR3 has 15 residues. Germline CDR1 is SNHLY and CDR2 is FYNNEI. CDR3 amino acids: CASRTSGSPRNEQFF. CDR3 DNA sequence: TGTGCCAGCAGAACTAGCGGGAGCCCTCGGAATGAGCAGTTCTTC.

The chain uses TRBV7-9 and TRBJ2-4, with D perhaps TRBD2 (7 bases). There are 17 residues in the CDR3. The germline V gene encodes CDR1 SEHNR and CDR2 FQNEAQ (reference sequence). Between the trimmed V and J ends, which lost 5 bases and 2 bases, there was a span of 19 bases. The CDR3 region has the DNA TGTGCCAGCAGCCCAGGGCCGGGGGGCGCGACCAAAAACATTCAGTACTTC. Amino acid sequence: CASSPGPGGATKNIQYF. The full variable domain, in which reference TRBV7-9 and TRBJ2-4 provide the parts outside the CDR3, is DTGVSQNPRHKITKRGQNVTFRCDPISEHNRLYWYRQTLGQGPEFLTYFQNEAQLEKSRLLSDRFSAERPKGSFSTLEIQRTEQGDSAMYLCASSPGPGGATKNIQYFGAGTRLSVL.

The J gene is TRBJ2-7, the V gene TRBV21-1; TRBD1, the table's D call, was not compared with the DNA. TRBV21-1 is assigned pseudogene status. There are 17 residues in the CDR3. CDR3 in DNA: TGTGCCAGCAGCAAAGCCATCCGGGACAGATATTTCGTTGAGCAGTACTTC. Its protein product is CASSKAIRDRYFVEQYF.

As DNA, the CDR3 is TGTGCCAGCAGCCCCCCGGGCACTGAAGCTTTCTTT. Its protein product is CASSPPGTEAFF. The chain links TRBV6-6 to TRBJ1-1; D gene ambiguous. Per germline, CDR1 MNHNY and CDR2 SVGAGI (reference sequence). CDR3 size: 12 residues. V lost 6 bases, J lost 4 bases, and 9 bases lay in between.